Below are 23 T cell receptor beta chains sequenced from a single sample in a study of cytomegalovirus exposure and HLA in healthy donors. Primers included in the PCR were 60 Vbeta and 13 Jbeta primers. The repertoire was sequenced with immunoSEQ multiplex PCR; TCRdb's copy has only in-frame clones and lacks some. Of 75,000 to 100,000 clones in the sample, roughly 75% are singletons; the top ten hold about 6.8%. Input material: PBMCs. Receptors were obtained from a man aged 30 to 45 in good health and CMV-seronegative.

The chain is built from TRBV30 and TRBJ2-5; TRBD1 agrees at 7 bases. The J call may be mistaken, given a closer DNA end match to TRBJ2-7. This CDR3 has 12 residues. Germline CDR1 GTSNPN, CDR2 SVGIG (reference sequence). The CDR3 spells CASRGLVYEQYF. CDR3 nucleotide sequence: TGTGCCTCCAGGGGGTTGGTGTACGAGCAGTACTTC.

The chain joins TRBV6-1 to TRBJ1-5; D is undetermined. CDR1 MNHNS and CDR2 SASEGT come from the germline V gene. Deletions cut 8 bases from V and 4 bases from J, with 12 bases between. The CDR3 has 13 amino acids. CDR3 sequence (DNA): TGTGCCAGCGAGGTTGCAGTGAATCAGCCCCAGCATTTT. Translating gives CASEVAVNQPQHF.

This clone appeared once. The chain links TRBV11-1 to TRBJ2-1, with 12 nucleotides matching TRBD2. The CDR3 length is 17 residues. Germline lookup yields CDR1 SGHAT and CDR2 FQDESV (reference sequence). V lost 5 bases, J lost 10 bases, and 15 bases stayed unmatched. The CDR3 here is CASSAKTSGRLVLEQFF. CDR3 coding DNA: TGTGCCAGCAGCGCAAAGACTAGCGGGAGACTAGTATTAGAGCAGTTCTTC.

The rearrangement uses TRBV5-6 and TRBJ1-2; 11 bases are a match to TRBD1. V shed 5 bases and J 2 bases; nucleotides not matched to a gene: 5. Germline-derived CDR1 and CDR2 are SGHDT and YYEEEE. The CDR3 spans 15 residues. The CDR3: CASRSRDRGNYGYTF. For the CDR3, the DNA is TGTGCCAGCAGGAGCCGGGACAGGGGGAACTATGGCTACACCTTC.

This chain joins TRBV5-1 and TRBJ2-5; 7 positions match TRBD1. Matching the DNA end better, TRBJ2-7 makes the J call doubtful. The CDR3 is made up of 14 amino acids. The germline gives CDR1 SGHRS, CDR2 YFSETQ. Here the CDR3 DNA reads TGCGCCAGCAGCCTACAGGGGTATAGGAACGAGCAGTACTTC. This gives the protein CASSLQGYRNEQYF.

The chain links TRBV18 to TRBJ1-1; 7 bases match TRBD1. The CDR3 contains 13 residues. Germline CDR1 and CDR2: KGHSH and LQKENI. V lost 4 bases and J lost 4; bases outside the gene matches: 3. The CDR3 DNA reads TGTGCCAGCTCACAGGGGGCCGGCACTGAAGCTTTCTTT. It encodes CASSQGAGTEAFF.

The rearrangement links TRBV10-1 to TRBJ2-1, with 9 bases aligning to TRBD2. CDR1 WNHNN and CDR2 SYGVQD come from the germline V gene (reference sequence). Trimming at V came to 5 bases and at J to 12 bases, leaving 5 bases not matched to a gene. CDR3 length equals 12 residues. CDR3 region: CASSSSGTLQFF. Here the CDR3 DNA reads TGCGCCAGCAGTTCTAGCGGGACCCTGCAGTTCTTC.

The genes are TRBV5-1 and TRBJ2-5, with 7 bases lining up with TRBD1. Germline V lookup: CDR1 SGHRS, CDR2 YFSETQ. The junction had 3 bases not matched to a gene; V was cut back by 4 bases and J by 0 bases. CDR3 length: 14 amino acids. CDR3 sequence: CASSTGTDQETQYF. In nucleotides, the CDR3 is TGCGCCAGCAGCACCGGGACAGACCAAGAGACCCAGTACTTC.

The chain joins TRBV2 to TRBJ2-3, with 11 nucleotides matching TRBD1. The V and J ends lost 6 bases and 12 bases, in that order; junction bases with no gene match: 5. Germline V gene data show CDR1 as SNHLY and CDR2 as FYNNEI. The CDR3 length is 12 residues. This chain's CDR3 is CASSAGTGGQYF. CDR3 bases: TGTGCCAGCAGCGCGGGGACAGGGGGACAGTATTTT.

The V and J genes are TRBV5-1 and TRBJ2-7; TRBD2 might be the D (6 bases). Germline-derived CDR1 and CDR2 are SGHRS and YFSETQ. This CDR3 spans 14 amino acids. The V gene lost 4 bases and the J gene lost 11 bases, with 22 bases spanning the gap. The CDR3 sequence is CASSPGTLNSQEYF. In nucleotides, the CDR3 is TGCGCCAGCAGCCCCGGGACTCTGAACTCGCAGGAGTACTTC.

V is TRBV10-1 and J is TRBJ2-1; 13 bases are a match to TRBD2. CDR3 length: 16 amino acids. Germline trimming cut 0 bases from V and 15 bases from J; bases unmatched to any gene: 11. CDR1 WNHNN and CDR2 SYGVQD come from the germline V gene (reference sequence). The CDR3 spells CASSESGRTSGSSLFF. CDR3 nucleotide sequence: TGCGCCAGCAGTGAGTCAGGGCGGACTAGCGGGAGCTCTCTGTTCTTC.

The rearrangement uses TRBV25-1 and TRBJ1-2; no firm D call. Germline-derived CDR1 and CDR2 are MGHDK and SYGVNS. The CDR3 has 10 amino acids. Trimming took off 5 bases at V and 4 bases at J, with 2 bases between the two ends. In nucleotides, the CDR3 is TGTGCCAGCAGTCGCTATGGCTACACCTTC. Translation gives CASSRYGYTF.

This chain links TRBV4-2 with TRBJ2-1, with 11 bases matching TRBD2. The CDR3 is 15 residues long. V dropped 4 bases and J dropped 7; count of bases not matched to a gene: 6. Germline V lookup: CDR1 LGHNA, CDR2 YNFKEQ. In nucleotides, the CDR3 is TGTGCCAGCAGCCCCACTAGCGGGAGTAGGAATGAGCAGTTCTTC. Translation: CASSPTSGSRNEQFF.

CDR3 in amino acids: CASSPQGADQPQHF. CDR3 bases: TGTGCCAGCAGCCCCCAGGGGGCAGATCAGCCCCAGCATTTT. The chain carries TRBV9 and TRBJ1-5, with 8 bases identical to TRBD1. The J segment lost 5 bases and the V segment lost 4 bases, leaving 5 bases of the junction unmatched. The CDR3 contains 14 residues. CDR1 and CDR2 (germline): SGDLS, YYNGEE.

The gene calls are TRBV27 and TRBJ1-3, with 7 bases that match TRBD1. From germline, CDR1 is MNHEY and CDR2 SMNVEV (reference sequence). Trimming took 6 bases from V and 1 from J; bases not matched to a gene: 3. The CDR3 is 14 residues long. The CDR3 DNA reads TGTGCCAGCAGGTTGACAGGGTCTGGAAACACCATATATTTT. The encoded protein is CASRLTGSGNTIYF.

This chain uses TRBV27 with TRBJ2-3, with 7 positions matching TRBD2. V was clipped by 4 bases and J by 8 bases; unmatched bases: 9. The CDR3 contains 14 residues. Germline assignment: CDR1 MNHEY and CDR2 SMNVEV (reference sequence). Here the CDR3 reads CASSSAGTTGTQYF. The CDR3 bases are TGTGCCAGCAGTTCGGCGGGGACTACCGGTACGCAGTATTTT.

This clone was seen just once. This chain joins TRBV5-1 and TRBJ2-6; 12 nucleotides match TRBD2. CDR3 length equals 18 residues. Trimming cost V 4 bases and J 4 bases; bases outside gene matches: 9. Germline V gives CDR1 SGHRS, CDR2 YFSETQ. This CDR3 reads CASSTGLAGIGGANVLTF. Written as DNA, the CDR3 is TGCGCCAGCAGCACAGGACTAGCGGGAATTGGGGGGGCCAACGTCCTGACTTTC.

The chain carries TRBV25-1 and TRBJ2-5, with unresolved D. Between the trimmed V and J ends, which lost 6 bases and 2 bases, there was a span of 7 bases. The CDR3 runs to 12 residues. The V gene's germline CDR1 is MGHDK and CDR2 SYGVNS. The CDR3 nucleotides read TGTGCCAGCAGGAGCCAACAAGAGACCCAGTACTTC. Amino acids: CASRSQQETQYF. Full variable domain (missing parts from reference TRBV25-1 and TRBJ2-5): EADIYQTPRYLVIGTGKKITLECSQTMGHDKMYWYQQDPGMELHLIHYSYGVNSTEKGDLSSESTVSRIRTEHFPLTLESARPSHTSQYLCASRSQQETQYFGPGTRLLVL.

The CDR3 loop reads CASSPLTWGGGEETQYF. In DNA form, the CDR3 reads TGTGCCAGCAGCCCCCTAACCTGGGGGGGTGGGGAGGAGACCCAGTACTTC. This rearrangement joins TRBV7-6 to TRBJ2-5; 7 bases agree with TRBD2. With 5 bases clipped from V and 5 bases from J, the junction kept 17 bases outside the gene matches. The CDR3 contains 17 residues. Germline assignment: CDR1 SGHVS and CDR2 FNYEAQ.

The chain uses TRBV11-2 and TRBJ2-7, with D tentatively TRBD1 (6 bases). V lost 0 bases and J 0 bases, leaving 12 bases between the germline ends. Germline V gives CDR1 SGHAT, CDR2 FQNNGV. The CDR3 runs 16 residues. The CDR3 here is CASSLDRTALSYEQYF. DNA of the CDR3: TGTGCCAGCAGCTTAGATAGGACAGCACTCTCCTACGAGCAGTACTTC.

A word on this clone: Distinct nucleotide sequences in the sample also encode this CDR3. The genes are TRBV5-1 and TRBJ2-7; maybe TRBD1 (6 bases). V gave up 1 base and J gave up 0 bases, with 8 bases separating them. This CDR3 comprises 14 residues. Per germline, CDR1 SGHRS and CDR2 YFSETQ. The CDR3 DNA sequence: TGCGCCAGCAGCTTGACAGGGAGCTCCTACGAGCAGTACTTC. Protein sequence: CASSLTGSSYEQYF.

This clone turned up a few times. V and J are TRBV23-1 and TRBJ2-4; D is unclear. TRBV23-1 carries the ORF label, with uncertain function. This CDR3 is built from 16 residues. Trimming removed 8 bases at V and 8 bases at J, with 25 bases between. For the CDR3, the DNA is TGCGCCAGCTCAACCGACGACTCCTGCTGCCTGGACATTCAGTACTTC. Translating it yields CASSTDDSCCLDIQYF.

The chain couples TRBV30 to TRBJ2-7; 8 nucleotides agree with TRBD1. The CDR3 spans 13 residues. Germline CDR1 GTSNPN, CDR2 SVGIG (reference sequence). V lost 2 bases and J lost 3; bases outside the gene matches: 3. The CDR3 spells CAWSLGQGYEQYF. In DNA form, the CDR3 reads TGTGCCTGGAGTCTCGGACAGGGCTACGAGCAGTACTTC.